Included here is one T cell receptor beta chain sequence, with context. Its antigen remains undetermined. Nothing much larger sits one base from this clone, and base qualities are not available. This sample was included in a study of T cell clones after liver transplantation (dated by TCRdb to the late 2010s). A note on the overall study: ITN030ST, the source of the samples, was a randomized trial that attempted immunosuppression withdrawal within 2 years of liver transplantation. The subjects received no induction therapy and were kept on standard immunosuppression until randomization at 12-24 months post-transplant. Tolerance meant complete immunosuppression withdrawal for at least one year without liver enzymes rising beyond twice the upper limit of normal. As an antigen-independent comparator for donor-reactive sequences, third party-reactive TCRbeta sequences were also identified from pre-transplant MLRs. The study cohort included 8 liver transplant recipients, of whom 3 were classified as tolerant and 5 as non-tolerant. Of the eight recipients, a few were HCV-positive, while the remaining recipients had been transplanted for non-autoimmune, non-viral indications. Blood samples were collected pre-transplant, pre-randomization before withdrawal, and post-randomization after either complete withdrawal or failed withdrawal. Donor-reactive T cell clones were identified by TCRbeta sequencing after a pre-transplant mixed lymphocyte reaction and then tracked in post-transplant blood.

The full study reports these points: In two subjects, low numbers of available donor cells limited the measurable donor-reactive repertoire. In 5 of 8 subjects, circulating donor-reactive CD4 TCRbeta sequences decreased significantly after transplant, regardless of tolerance or HCV status. Because allograft tissue specimens were not available, migration of donor-reactive T cells into the graft, rather than deletion, may have occurred. The conclusions were considered preliminary, being limited by small, heterogeneous patient numbers and non-standardized post-transplant time points. Once repertoire turnover was taken into account, donor-reactive detection showed a significant reduction for CD4 in 7 of 8 subjects and for CD8 in 8 of 8. A greater decline was seen for donor-reactive sequences than for third party-reactive sequences, suggesting partial antigen-specific deletion unrelated to withdrawal success.

High-throughput TCRbeta CDR3 sequencing of frozen genomic DNA was performed by immunoSEQ, including PCR amplification, mapping, bias correction and internal controls. The published analysis was carried out like this. Productive rearrangements were kept, and unique TCRbeta sequences were defined by CDR3 nucleotide sequence plus V and J gene. For a sequence to be called donor-reactive, it needed a frequency of at least 0.01% and at least 5-fold expansion in CFSE-low cells compared with unstimulated pre-transplant cells. Per-subject minimum frequency thresholds, based on the lowest-template unstimulated sample, ensured at least 90% detection power. Jensen-Shannon divergence between the top 1000 TCRbeta sequences after and before transplant was used to measure repertoire turnover. Changes in detection of donor-reactive sequences were tested with two-sided Fisher's exact tests. In TCRdb, the immuneACCESS table is reduced to in-frame sequences with V and J assigned. These tables do not hold every clone; where another copy was compared, an unresolved V gene accounts for under half, and the others remain unexplained. The V and J calls and clone size were taken over from that table, and D and trimming were inferred from the DNA. For this sample the table gives more than 95,000 clones, of which about nine tenths were detected only once. Jointly, the top ten make up about 0.8% of the sample.

In the germline V gene, CDR1 corresponds to SGHRS and CDR2 to YFSETQ. Inclusive of the bounding cysteine and phenylalanine, the CDR3 is 14 residues long. Only the CDR3 portion is preserved as DNA: 42 bases, with reading frame beginning at the first base. V has 10 bases trimmed and J has 7 bases trimmed; junction bases matching no gene number 14. Thawed unstimulated PBMCs were stained for CD3, CD4 and CD8 and FACS-sorted into CD3+CD4+ and CD3+CD8+ populations. All 8 studied subjects were randomized to withdrawal of immunosuppression. The Qiagen DNeasy Blood and Tissue Kit was used for genomic DNA isolation.

This receptor was taken from a human patient who received a liver transplant. It is possible that, after a transplant, some T cells come from the graft donor. The input for sequencing was CD4+ T cells from blood, taken 12 months after liver transplant. The chain employs TRBV5-1 and TRBJ1-1; TRBD1 matches 9 bases in the middle. The nucleotides read TGCGCCTCCGTTACGGGACAGGGATATGGTGAAGCTTTCTTT. Translated, it reads CASVTGQGYGEAFF.